The sequence of this TCR beta chain was determined in a study of blood T cell repertoires in COVID-19. Study details: COVID-19 samples from acute and convalescent phases originated in the United States, Italy and Spain. Sources were T cells, B-cell-depleted T cells, or PBMCs; the material itself was cDNA or gDNA.

Sequencing was performed with immunoSEQ multiplex PCR; in TCRdb, only in-frame clones are kept and a portion is missing. The sample gives 120,000 or so clones, roughly 89% of which show up once; 3.8% is in the top ten. What was sequenced was peripheral blood. This TCR derives from a woman aged 60-75 years with COVID-19, enrolled during active disease.

In DNA, the CDR3 is TGCGCCAGCAGTACACAGCGGGGGGATTACAATGAGCAGTTCTTC. It codes for CASSTQRGDYNEQFF. J is TRBJ2-1 and V is TRBV4-1; 9 bases match TRBD2. The V gene end was trimmed by 6 bases and the J gene end by 4 bases; junction bases not matched to a gene: 7. Germline assignment: CDR1 MGHRA and CDR2 YSYEKL. The CDR3 is made up of 15 amino acids.